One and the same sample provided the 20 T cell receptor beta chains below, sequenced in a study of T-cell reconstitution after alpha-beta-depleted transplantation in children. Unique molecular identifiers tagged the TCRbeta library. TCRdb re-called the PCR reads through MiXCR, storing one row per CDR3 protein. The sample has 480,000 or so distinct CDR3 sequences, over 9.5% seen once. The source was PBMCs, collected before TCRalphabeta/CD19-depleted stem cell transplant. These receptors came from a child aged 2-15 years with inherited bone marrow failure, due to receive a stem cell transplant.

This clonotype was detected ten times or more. CDR3 nucleotides: TGTGCCAGCAGCTCAGTTGGTGAGCAGTTCTTC. It yields the protein CASSSVGEQFF. The rearrangement joins TRBV13 to TRBJ2-1; the D is unclear. The length of the CDR3 is 11 residues. CDR1 and CDR2 (germline): PRHDT, FYEKMQ (reference sequence). V dropped 4 bases and J dropped 9 bases, with 7 bases sitting between them.

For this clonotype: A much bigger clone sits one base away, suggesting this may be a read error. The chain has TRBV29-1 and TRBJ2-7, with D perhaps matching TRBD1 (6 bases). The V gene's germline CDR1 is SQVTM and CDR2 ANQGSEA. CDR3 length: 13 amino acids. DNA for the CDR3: TGCATCGCCAGCGGACAGAGCTCCTACGAGCAGTACTTC. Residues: CIASGQSSYEQYF.

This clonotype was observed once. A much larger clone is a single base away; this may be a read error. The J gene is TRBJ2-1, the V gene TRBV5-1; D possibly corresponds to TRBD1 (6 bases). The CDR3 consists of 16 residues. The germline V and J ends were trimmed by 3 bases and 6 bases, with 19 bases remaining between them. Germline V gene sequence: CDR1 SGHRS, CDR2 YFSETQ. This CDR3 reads CASSWDSRGTSNEQFF. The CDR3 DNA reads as TGCGCCAGCAGCTGGGATAGCAGGGGTACGAGCAATGAGCAGTTCTTC.

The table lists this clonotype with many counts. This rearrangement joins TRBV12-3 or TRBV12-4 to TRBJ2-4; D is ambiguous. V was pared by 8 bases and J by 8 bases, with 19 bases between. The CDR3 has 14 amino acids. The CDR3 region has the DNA TGTGCCAGCGCCTCCCGCAGCCGAGGCGACATTCAGTACTTC. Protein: CASASRSRGDIQYF.

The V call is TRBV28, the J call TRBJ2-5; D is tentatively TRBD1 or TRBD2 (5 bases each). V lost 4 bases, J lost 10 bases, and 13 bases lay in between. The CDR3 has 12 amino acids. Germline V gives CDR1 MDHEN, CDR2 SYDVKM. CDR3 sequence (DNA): TGTGCCAGCAGTTGGGGGTCGCTCCACCAGTACTTC. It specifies CASSWGSLHQYF. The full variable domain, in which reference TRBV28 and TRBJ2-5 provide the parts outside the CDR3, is DVKVTQSSRYLVKRTGEKVFLECVQDMDHENMFWYRQDPGLGLRLIYFSYDVKMKEKGDIPEGYSVSREKKERFSLILESASTNQTSMYLCASSWGSLHQYFGPGTRLLVL.

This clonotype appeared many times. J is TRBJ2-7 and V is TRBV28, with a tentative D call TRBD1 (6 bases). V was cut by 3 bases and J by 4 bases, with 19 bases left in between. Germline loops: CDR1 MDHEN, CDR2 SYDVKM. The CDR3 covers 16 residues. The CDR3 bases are TGTGCCAGCAGTTTCGTACAGTGGGGGCTTGGGTACGAGCAGTACTTC. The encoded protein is CASSFVQWGLGYEQYF.

CDR3 region: CASSNRPGLAGGSSYNEQFF. In nucleotides, the CDR3 is TGTGCCAGCAGCAACCGCCCGGGACTAGCGGGAGGGAGCTCCTACAATGAGCAGTTCTTC. The chain is built from TRBV6-2 or TRBV6-3 and TRBJ2-1; 16 bases match TRBD2. Germline loops: CDR1 MNHEY, CDR2 SVGEGT. The CDR3 totals 20 residues. The J segment lost 0 bases and the V segment lost 6 bases, leaving 11 bases of the junction unmatched.

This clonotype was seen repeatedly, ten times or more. The CDR3 spells CASSLVVSTKYSYEQYF. The DNA for the CDR3 is TGTGCCAGCAGTTTAGTGGTGTCGACAAAGTACTCCTACGAGCAGTACTTC. This chain links TRBV28 with TRBJ2-7; no reliable D call. The CDR3 length is 17 residues. Germline V CDR1 and CDR2: MDHEN, SYDVKM. With 2 bases removed from V and 0 bases from J, the gap between germline ends came to 17 bases. Filled out from reference TRBV28 and TRBJ2-7, the complete variable domain reads DVKVTQSSRYLVKRTGEKVFLECVQDMDHENMFWYRQDPGLGLRLIYFSYDVKMKEKGDIPEGYSVSREKKERFSLILESASTNQTSMYLCASSLVVSTKYSYEQYFGPGTRLTVT.

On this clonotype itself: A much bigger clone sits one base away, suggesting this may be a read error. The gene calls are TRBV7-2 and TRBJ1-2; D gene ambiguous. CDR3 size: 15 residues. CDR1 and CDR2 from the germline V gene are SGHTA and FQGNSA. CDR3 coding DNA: TGTGCCAACAGCTTATCCCTGGGCTCTAACTATGGCTACACCTTC. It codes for CANSLSLGSNYGYTF.

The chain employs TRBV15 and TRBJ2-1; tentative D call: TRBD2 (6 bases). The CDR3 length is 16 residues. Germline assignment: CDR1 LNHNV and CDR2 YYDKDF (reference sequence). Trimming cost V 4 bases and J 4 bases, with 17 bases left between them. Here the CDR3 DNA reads TGTGCCACCAGCAAAAATCGCGGGAATGCATACAATGAGCAGTTCTTC. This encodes CATSKNRGNAYNEQFF.

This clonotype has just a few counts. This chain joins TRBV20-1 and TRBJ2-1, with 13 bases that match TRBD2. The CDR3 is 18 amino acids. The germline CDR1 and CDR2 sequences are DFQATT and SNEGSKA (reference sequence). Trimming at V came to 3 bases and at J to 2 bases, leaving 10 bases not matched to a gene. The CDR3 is CSARGGTSGVRAYNEQFF. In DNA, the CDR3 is TGCAGTGCTAGGGGCGGGACTAGCGGGGTCAGGGCCTACAATGAGCAGTTCTTC.

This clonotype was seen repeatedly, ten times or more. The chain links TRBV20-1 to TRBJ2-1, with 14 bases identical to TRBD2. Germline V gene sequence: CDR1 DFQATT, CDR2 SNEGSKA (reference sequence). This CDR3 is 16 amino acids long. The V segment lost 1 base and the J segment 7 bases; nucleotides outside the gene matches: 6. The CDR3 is CSARGLAGGELNEQFF. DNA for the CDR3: TGCAGTGCTAGAGGACTAGCGGGAGGGGAACTTAATGAGCAGTTCTTC.

The CDR3 region has the DNA TGTGCCACCAGCAGAGATATTAGTGAGCAGTTCTTC. It is translated as CATSRDISEQFF. This chain uses TRBV15 with TRBJ2-1; D is undetermined. Trimming pared 0 bases from V and 9 bases from J, leaving 6 bases between. Germline CDR1 and CDR2: LNHNV and YYDKDF (reference sequence). This CDR3 comprises 12 residues.

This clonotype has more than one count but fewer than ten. The CDR3: CSAPTGQNYGYTF. For the CDR3, the DNA is TGCAGTGCTCCGACAGGGCAGAACTATGGCTACACCTTC. The chain employs TRBV20-1 and TRBJ1-2; 7 positions match TRBD1. Germline V CDR1 and CDR2: DFQATT, SNEGSKA (reference sequence). The CDR3 has 13 amino acids. V gave up 5 bases and J gave up 2 bases; unmatched junction bases: 5.

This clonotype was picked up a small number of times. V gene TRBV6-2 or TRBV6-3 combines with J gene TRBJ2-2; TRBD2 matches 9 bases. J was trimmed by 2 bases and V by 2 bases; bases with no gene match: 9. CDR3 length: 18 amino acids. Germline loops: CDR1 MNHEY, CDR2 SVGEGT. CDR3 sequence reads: CASSYLPSGRSNTGELFF. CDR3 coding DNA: TGTGCCAGCAGTTACCTACCGAGCGGGAGGAGCAACACCGGGGAGCTGTTTTTT.

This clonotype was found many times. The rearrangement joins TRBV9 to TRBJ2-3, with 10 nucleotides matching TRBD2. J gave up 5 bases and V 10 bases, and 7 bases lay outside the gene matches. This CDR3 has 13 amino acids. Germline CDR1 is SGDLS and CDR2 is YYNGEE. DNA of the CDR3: TGTGCCGGAGCGGGGGGGGTTGAAGATACGCAGTATTTT. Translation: CAGAGGVEDTQYF.

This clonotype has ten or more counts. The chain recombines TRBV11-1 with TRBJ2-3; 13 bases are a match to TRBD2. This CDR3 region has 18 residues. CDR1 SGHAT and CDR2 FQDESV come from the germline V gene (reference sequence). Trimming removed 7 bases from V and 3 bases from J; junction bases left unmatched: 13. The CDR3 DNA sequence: TGTGCCAGCAACCCCGGACTAGCGGGAGTTGGTGGGACAGATACGCAGTATTTT. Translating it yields CASNPGLAGVGGTDTQYF.

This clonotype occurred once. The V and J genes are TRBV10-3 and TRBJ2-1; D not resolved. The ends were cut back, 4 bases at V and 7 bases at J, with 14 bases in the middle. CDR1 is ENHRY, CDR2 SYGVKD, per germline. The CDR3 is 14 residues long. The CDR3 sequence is CAISGSGVINEQFF. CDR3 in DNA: TGTGCCATCAGTGGCTCAGGTGTGATAAATGAGCAGTTCTTC.

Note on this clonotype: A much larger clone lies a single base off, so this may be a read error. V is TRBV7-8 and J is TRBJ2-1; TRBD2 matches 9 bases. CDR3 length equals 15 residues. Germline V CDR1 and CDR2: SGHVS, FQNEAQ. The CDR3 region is CASSLGSGSGDDQFF. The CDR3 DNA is TGTGCCAGCAGCTTAGGTAGCGGGAGTGGGGATGACCAGTTCTTC.

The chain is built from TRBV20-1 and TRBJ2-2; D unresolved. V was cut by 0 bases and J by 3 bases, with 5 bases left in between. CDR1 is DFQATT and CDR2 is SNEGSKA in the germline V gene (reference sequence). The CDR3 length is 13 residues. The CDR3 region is CSARDTYTGELFF. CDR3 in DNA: TGCAGTGCTAGAGACACTTACACCGGGGAGCTGTTTTTT.